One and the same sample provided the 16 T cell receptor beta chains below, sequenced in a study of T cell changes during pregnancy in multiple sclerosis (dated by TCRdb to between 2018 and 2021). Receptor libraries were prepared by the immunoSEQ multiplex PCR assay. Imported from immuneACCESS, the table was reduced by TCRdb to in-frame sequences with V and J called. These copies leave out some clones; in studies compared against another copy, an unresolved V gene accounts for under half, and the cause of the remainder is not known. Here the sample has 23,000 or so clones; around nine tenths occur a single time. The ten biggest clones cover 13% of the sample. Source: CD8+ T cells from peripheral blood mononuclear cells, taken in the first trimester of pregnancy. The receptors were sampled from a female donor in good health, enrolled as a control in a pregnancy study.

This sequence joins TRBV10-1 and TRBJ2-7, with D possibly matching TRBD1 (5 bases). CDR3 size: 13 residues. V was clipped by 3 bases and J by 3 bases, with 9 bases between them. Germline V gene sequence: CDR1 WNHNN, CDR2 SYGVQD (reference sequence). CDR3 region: CASSEGQGYEQYF. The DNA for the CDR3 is TGCGCCAGCAGTGAAGGGCAGGGCTACGAGCAGTACTTC.

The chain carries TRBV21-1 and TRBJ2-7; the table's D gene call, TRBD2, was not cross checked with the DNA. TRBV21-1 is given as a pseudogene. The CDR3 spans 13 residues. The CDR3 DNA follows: TGTGCCAGCAGCACTACCCAAACCTACGAGCAGTACTTC. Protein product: CASSTTQTYEQYF.

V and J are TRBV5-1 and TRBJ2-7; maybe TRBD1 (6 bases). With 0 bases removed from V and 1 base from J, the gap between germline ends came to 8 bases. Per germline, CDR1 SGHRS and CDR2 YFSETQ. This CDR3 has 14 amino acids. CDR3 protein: CASSLGGGSYEQYF. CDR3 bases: TGCGCCAGCAGCTTGGGAGGGGGATCCTACGAGCAGTACTTC.

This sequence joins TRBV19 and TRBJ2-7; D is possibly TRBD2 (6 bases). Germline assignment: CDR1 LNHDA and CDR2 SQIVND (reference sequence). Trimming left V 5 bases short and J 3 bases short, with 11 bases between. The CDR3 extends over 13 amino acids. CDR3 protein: CASSLGTHYEQYF. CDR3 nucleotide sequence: TGTGCCAGTAGTCTCGGGACTCACTACGAGCAGTACTTC.

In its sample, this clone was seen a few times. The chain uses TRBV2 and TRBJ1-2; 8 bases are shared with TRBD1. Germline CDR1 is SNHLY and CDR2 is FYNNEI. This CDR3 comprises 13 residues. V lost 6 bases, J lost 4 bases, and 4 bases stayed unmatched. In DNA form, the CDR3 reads TGTGCCAGCAGGGCACAGGGGGGCTATGGCTACACCTTC. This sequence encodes CASRAQGGYGYTF.

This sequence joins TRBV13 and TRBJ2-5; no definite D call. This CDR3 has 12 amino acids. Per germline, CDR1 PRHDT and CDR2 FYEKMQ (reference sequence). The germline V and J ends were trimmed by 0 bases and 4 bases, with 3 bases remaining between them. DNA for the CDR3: TGTGCCAGCAGCTTAGGGGCAGAGACCCAGTACTTC. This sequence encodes CASSLGAETQYF.

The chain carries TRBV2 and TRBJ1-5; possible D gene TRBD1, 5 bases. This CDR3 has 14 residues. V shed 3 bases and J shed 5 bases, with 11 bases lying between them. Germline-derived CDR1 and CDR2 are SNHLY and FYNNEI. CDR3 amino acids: CASSDQGLYQPQHF. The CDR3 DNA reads TGTGCCAGCAGTGACCAGGGCCTTTATCAGCCCCAGCATTTT.

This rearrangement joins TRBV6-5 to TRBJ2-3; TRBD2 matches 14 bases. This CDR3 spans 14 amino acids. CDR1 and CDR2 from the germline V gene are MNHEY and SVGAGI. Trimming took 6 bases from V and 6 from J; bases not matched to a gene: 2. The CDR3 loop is CASSRLAGGDTQYF. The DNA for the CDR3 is TGTGCCAGCAGCCGACTAGCGGGAGGGGATACGCAGTATTTT.

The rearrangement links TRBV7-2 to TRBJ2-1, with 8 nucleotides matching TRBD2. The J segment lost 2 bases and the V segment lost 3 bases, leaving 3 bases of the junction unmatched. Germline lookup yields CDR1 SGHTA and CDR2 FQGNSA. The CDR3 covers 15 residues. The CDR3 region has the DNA TGTGCCAGCAGCTTGCTAGCGGGCACCTACAATGAGCAGTTCTTC. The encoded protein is CASSLLAGTYNEQFF.

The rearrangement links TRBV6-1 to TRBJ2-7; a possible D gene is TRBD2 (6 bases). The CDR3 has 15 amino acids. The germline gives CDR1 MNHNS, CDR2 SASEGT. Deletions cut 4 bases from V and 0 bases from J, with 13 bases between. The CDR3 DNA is TGTGCCAGCAGTGCCTTAGCGGCGAGCTCCTACGAGCAGTACTTC. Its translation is CASSALAASSYEQYF.

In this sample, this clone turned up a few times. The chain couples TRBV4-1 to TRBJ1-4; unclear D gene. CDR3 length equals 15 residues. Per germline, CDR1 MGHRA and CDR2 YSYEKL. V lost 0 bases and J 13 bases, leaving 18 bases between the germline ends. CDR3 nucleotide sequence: TGCGCCAGCAGCCAAGATCCCCTTTCCCAGGCCGGACTGTTTTTT. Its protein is CASSQDPLSQAGLFF.

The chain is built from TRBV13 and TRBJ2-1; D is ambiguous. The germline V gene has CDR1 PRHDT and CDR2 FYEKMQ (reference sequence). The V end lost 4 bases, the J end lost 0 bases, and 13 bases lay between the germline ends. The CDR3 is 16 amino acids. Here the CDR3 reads CASSSRANSSYNEQFF. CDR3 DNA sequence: TGTGCCAGCAGCTCCCGAGCTAACAGCTCCTACAATGAGCAGTTCTTC.

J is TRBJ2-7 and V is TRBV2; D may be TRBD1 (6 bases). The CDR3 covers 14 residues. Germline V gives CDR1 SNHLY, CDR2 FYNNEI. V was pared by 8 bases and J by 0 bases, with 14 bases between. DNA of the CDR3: TGTGCCAGCGATCCGGGACACCCCTCCTACGAGCAGTACTTC. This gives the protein CASDPGHPSYEQYF.

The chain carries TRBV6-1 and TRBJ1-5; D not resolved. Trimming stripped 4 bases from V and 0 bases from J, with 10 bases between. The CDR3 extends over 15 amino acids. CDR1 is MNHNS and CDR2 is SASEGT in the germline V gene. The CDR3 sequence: CASSGADHSNQPQHF. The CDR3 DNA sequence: TGTGCCAGCAGTGGGGCAGACCATAGCAATCAGCCCCAGCATTTT.

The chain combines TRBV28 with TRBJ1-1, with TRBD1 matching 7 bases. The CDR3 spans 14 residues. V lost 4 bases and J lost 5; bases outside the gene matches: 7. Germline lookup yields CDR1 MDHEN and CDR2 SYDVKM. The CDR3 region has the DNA TGTGCCAGCAGTTCCCCACAGGGGAGGACTGAAGCTTTCTTT. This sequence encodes CASSSPQGRTEAFF.

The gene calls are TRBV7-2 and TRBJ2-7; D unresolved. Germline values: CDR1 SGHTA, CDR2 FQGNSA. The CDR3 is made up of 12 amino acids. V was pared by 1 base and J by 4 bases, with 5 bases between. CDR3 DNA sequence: TGTGCCAGCAGCTTAGAACGGTACGAGCAGTACTTC. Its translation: CASSLERYEQYF.